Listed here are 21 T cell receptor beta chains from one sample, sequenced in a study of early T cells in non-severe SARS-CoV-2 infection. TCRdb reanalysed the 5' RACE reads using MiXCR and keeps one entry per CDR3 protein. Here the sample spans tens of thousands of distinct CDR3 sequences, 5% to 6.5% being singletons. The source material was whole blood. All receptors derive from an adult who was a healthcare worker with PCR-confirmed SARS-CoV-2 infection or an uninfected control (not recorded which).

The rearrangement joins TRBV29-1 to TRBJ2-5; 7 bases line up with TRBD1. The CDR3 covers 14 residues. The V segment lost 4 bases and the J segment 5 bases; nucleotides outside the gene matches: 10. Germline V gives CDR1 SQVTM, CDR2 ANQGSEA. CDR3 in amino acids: CSVGRQGVSETQYF. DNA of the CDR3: TGCAGCGTTGGGAGACAGGGAGTTTCGGAGACCCAGTACTTC.

The CDR3 reads CANRDRYTTGELFF. The DNA of the CDR3 is TGTGCCAACCGGGACAGGTACACCACCGGGGAGCTGTTTTTT. This chain joins TRBV2 and TRBJ2-2; 8 bases match TRBD1. The germline V gene has CDR1 SNHLY and CDR2 FYNNEI. V shed 10 bases, J shed 4 bases, and the junction held 8 bases outside the gene matches. CDR3 length: 14 amino acids.

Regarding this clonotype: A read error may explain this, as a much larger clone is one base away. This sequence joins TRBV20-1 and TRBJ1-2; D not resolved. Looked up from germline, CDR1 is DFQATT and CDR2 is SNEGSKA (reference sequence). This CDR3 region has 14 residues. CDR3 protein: CSAPPGNAKYGYTF. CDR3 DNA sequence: TGCAGTGCCCCTCCGGGGAATGCTAAATATGGCTACACCTTC.

CDR3 loop: CASSVSGRAWQFF. The CDR3 region has the DNA TGTGCCAGCAGCGTTAGCGGGAGGGCCTGGCAGTTCTTC. V gene TRBV7-3 combines with J gene TRBJ2-1; TRBD2 matches at 11 bases. This CDR3 is built from 13 residues. Germline-derived CDR1 and CDR2 are SGHTA and FQGTGA. J gave up 12 bases and V 5 bases, and 6 bases lay outside the gene matches.

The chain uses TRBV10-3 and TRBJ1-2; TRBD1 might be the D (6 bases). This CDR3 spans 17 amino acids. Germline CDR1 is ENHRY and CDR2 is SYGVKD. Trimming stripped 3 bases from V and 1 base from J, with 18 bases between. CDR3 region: CAISDLGFGQLNYGYTF. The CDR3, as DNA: TGTGCCATCAGTGACTTGGGGTTTGGACAGCTTAACTATGGCTACACCTTC.

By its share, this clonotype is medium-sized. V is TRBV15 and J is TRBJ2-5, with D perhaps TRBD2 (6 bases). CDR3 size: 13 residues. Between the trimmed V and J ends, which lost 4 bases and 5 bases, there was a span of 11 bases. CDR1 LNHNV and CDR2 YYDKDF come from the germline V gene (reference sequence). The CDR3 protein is CATSTTAGETQYF. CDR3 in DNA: TGTGCCACCAGCACCACCGCGGGGGAGACCCAGTACTTC.

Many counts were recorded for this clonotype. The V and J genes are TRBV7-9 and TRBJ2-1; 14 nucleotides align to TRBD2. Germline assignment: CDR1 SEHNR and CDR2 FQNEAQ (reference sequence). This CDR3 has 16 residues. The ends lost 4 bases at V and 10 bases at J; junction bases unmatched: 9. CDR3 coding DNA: TGTGCCAGCAGCTCCCCGGGACTAGCGGGAGTGTGGGAGCAGTTCTTC. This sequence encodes CASSSPGLAGVWEQFF.

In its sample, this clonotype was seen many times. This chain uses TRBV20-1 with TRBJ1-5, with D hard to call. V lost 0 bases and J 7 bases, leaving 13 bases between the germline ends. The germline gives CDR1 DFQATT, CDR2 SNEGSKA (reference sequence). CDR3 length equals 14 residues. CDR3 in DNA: TGCAGTGCTAGAGATCCCCAGGACCGACAGCCCCAGCATTTT. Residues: CSARDPQDRQPQHF.

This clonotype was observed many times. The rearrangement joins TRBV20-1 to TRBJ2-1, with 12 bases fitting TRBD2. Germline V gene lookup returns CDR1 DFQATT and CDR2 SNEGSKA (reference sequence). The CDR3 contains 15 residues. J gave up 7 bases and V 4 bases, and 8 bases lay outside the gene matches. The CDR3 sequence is CSATALAGGLNEQFF. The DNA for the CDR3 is TGCAGTGCTACCGCCCTAGCGGGAGGGTTGAATGAGCAGTTCTTC.

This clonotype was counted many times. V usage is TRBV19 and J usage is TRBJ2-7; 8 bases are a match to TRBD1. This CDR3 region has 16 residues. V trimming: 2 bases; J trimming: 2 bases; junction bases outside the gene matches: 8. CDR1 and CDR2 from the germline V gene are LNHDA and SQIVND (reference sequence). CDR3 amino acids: CASSIPGQGFPYEQYF. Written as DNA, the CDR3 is TGTGCCAGTAGTATACCCGGACAGGGCTTCCCCTACGAGCAGTACTTC.

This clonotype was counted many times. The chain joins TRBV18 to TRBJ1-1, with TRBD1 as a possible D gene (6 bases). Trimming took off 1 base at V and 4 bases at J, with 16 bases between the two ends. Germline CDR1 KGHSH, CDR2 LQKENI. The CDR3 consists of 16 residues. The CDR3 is CASSPLGAQGSTEAFF. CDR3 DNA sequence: TGTGCCAGCTCACCACTGGGGGCTCAGGGGAGCACTGAAGCTTTCTTT.

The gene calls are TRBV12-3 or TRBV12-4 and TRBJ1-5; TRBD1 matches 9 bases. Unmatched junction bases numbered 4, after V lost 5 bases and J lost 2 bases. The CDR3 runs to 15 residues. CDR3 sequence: CASSQRTGGNQPQHF. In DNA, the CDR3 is TGTGCCAGCAGTCAAAGGACAGGGGGCAATCAGCCCCAGCATTTT.

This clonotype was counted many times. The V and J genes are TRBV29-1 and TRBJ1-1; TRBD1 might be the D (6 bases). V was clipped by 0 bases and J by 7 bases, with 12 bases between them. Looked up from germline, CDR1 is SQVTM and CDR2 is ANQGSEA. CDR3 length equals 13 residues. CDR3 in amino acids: CSVEEMGASEAFF. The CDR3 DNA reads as TGCAGCGTTGAAGAGATGGGGGCCAGTGAAGCTTTCTTT.

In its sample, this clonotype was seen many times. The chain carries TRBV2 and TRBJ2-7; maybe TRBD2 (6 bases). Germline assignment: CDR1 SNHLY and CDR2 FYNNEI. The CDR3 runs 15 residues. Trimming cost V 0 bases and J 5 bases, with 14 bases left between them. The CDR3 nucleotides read TGTGCCAGCAGTGAAGCGCGGCTAGCGATAGACGAGCAGTACTTC. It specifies CASSEARLAIDEQYF.

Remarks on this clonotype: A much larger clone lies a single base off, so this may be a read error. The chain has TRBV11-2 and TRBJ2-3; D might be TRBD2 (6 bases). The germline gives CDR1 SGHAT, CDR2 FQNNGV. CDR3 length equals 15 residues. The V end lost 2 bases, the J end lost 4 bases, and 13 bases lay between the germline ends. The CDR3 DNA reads TGTGCCAGCAGCTTAATCACGGGAGTTCCAGATACGCAGTATTTT. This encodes CASSLITGVPDTQYF.

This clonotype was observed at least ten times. CDR3: CAWSQSRDRVHANYGYTF. The CDR3 region has the DNA TGTGCCTGGAGTCAATCCCGGGACAGGGTTCACGCTAACTATGGCTACACCTTC. This chain connects TRBV30 to TRBJ1-2; 9 positions match TRBD1. Germline V gives CDR1 GTSNPN, CDR2 SVGIG (reference sequence). The CDR3 covers 18 residues. J was trimmed by 0 bases and V by 2 bases; bases with no gene match: 13.

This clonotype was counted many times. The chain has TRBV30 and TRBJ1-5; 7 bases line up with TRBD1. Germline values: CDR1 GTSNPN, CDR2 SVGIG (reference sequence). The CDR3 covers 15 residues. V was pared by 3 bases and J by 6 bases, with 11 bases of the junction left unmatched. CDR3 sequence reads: CAWSLGTERGQPQHF. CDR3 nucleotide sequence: TGTGCCTGGAGCCTCGGGACAGAGAGAGGTCAGCCCCAGCATTTT.

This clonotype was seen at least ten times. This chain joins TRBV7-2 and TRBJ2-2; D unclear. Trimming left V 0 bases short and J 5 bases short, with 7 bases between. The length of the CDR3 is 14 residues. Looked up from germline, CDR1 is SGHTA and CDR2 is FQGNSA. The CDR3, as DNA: TGTGCCAGCAGCTTAGCGCTGGGGACCGGGGAGCTGTTTTTT. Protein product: CASSLALGTGELFF.

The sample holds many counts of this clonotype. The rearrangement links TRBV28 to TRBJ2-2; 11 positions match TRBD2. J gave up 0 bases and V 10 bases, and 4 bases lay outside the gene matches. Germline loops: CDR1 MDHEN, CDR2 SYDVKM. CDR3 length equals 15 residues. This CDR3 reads CATGTSGANTGELFF. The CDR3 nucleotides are TGTGCCACCGGGACTAGCGGTGCGAACACCGGGGAGCTGTTTTTT.

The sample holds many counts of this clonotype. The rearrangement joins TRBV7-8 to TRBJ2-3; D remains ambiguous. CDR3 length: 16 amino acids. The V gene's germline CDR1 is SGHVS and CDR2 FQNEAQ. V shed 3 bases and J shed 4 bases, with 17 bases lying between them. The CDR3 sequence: CASSFVQPQSADTQYF. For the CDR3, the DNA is TGTGCCAGCAGCTTCGTACAACCACAGAGTGCAGATACGCAGTATTTT.

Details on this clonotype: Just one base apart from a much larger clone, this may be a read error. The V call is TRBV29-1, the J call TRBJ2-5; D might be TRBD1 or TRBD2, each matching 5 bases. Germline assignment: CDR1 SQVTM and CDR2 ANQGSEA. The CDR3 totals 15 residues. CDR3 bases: TGCAGCGTTGCCCTACCGGGACGGCTCCAAGAGGCCCAGTACTTC. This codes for CSVALPGRLQEAQYF.